Listed below are T cell receptor beta chains from one sample, sequenced in a study of blood T cells in healthy people across ages. TCRdb redid the calling of the 5' RACE reads with MiXCR, one entry per CDR3 protein. This table holds roughly 1,000,000 distinct CDR3 sequences, roughly 24% found once. These data also featured in a second study, about T cells of mothers and their children.

The sequenced material came from blood. The receptor set was obtained from a girl aged 2 to 9 in good health. Each CDR3 is given with its conserved first and last residue. A D gene is named only where the DNA matches it firmly. Where a row states a size, it is once, few, many or the class of an expanded clone; other rows omit it.

cdr3_aa cdr3_nt j_call d_call v_call clone_size
CASSLDTTGGAETQYF TGTGCCAGCAGTTTAGATACGACAGGGGGCGCAGAGACCCAGTACTTC TRBJ2-5 TRBD1 TRBV28 few
CASSLASVQGYGYTF TGTGCCAGCAGCTTAGCGTCGGTGCAAGGCTATGGCTACACCTTC TRBJ1-2 . TRBV7-2 .
CSPRLAGGGETQYF TGCAGCCCCAGACTAGCGGGAGGTGGAGAGACCCAGTACTTC TRBJ2-5 TRBD2 TRBV29-1 few
CASSQSGLGKNIQYF TGTGCCAGCAGCCAATCGGGATTAGGCAAAAACATTCAGTACTTC TRBJ2-4 . TRBV3-1 few
CASSVGQGKNTGELFF TGTGCCAGCAGCGTAGGCCAGGGGAAAAACACCGGGGAGCTGTTTTTT TRBJ2-2 . TRBV9 .
CASSPMQGLDTEAFF TGTGCCAGCAGCCCCATGCAAGGGTTGGACACTGAAGCTTTCTTT TRBJ1-1 . TRBV7-3 .
CASTRVNYGYTF TGTGCCAGCACGCGGGTTAACTATGGCTACACCTTC TRBJ1-2 . TRBV28 .
CASSLLPGGEEQYF TGTGCCAGCAGCTTATTGCCGGGGGGAGAAGAGCAGTACTTC TRBJ2-7 TRBD2 TRBV7-6 few
CATSSDRLARRPGTDTQYF TGTGCCACCAGCAGTGATAGACTAGCGAGGAGGCCGGGCACAGATACGCAGTATTTT TRBJ2-3 TRBD2 TRBV15 .
CASSLARGVNEQFF TGTGCCAGCAGCTTAGCCAGGGGTGTAAATGAGCAGTTCTTC TRBJ2-1 . TRBV11-3 few
CASRRPGGNQPQHF TGTGCCAGCAGGCGACCGGGAGGCAATCAGCCCCAGCATTTT TRBJ1-5 . TRBV6-2/TRBV6-3 .
CASSLLGGRDYGYTF TGTGCCAGCAGCCTACTAGGGGGGCGGGACTATGGCTACACCTTC TRBJ1-2 . TRBV28 few
CASSPPRGPDTTDTQYF TGTGCCAGCTCACCTCCCAGGGGACCCGACACCACAGATACGCAGTATTTT TRBJ2-3 . TRBV18 few
CSASPGHSNYGYTF TGCAGTGCTAGCCCGGGGCACTCTAACTATGGCTACACCTTC TRBJ1-2 . TRBV20-1 few
CASSPWDRLEQYF TGCGCCAGCAGCCCCTGGGACCGTCTGGAGCAGTACTTC TRBJ2-5 . TRBV5-1 few
CATWGTPNQPQHF TGTGCCACCTGGGGCACCCCTAATCAGCCCCAGCATTTT TRBJ1-5 . TRBV10-3 many
CASCYSVNTEAFF TGCGCCAGCTGCTACAGTGTGAACACTGAAGCTTTCTTT TRBJ1-1 . TRBV5-1 once
CASSQGVGLAYEQYF TGCGCCAGCAGCCAAGGTGTGGGACTAGCCTACGAGCAGTACTTC TRBJ2-7 TRBD2 TRBV4-3 few
CASSSGASSYNSPLHF TGTGCCAGCAGCTCAGGCGCAAGCTCCTATAATTCACCCCTCCACTTT TRBJ1-6 . TRBV12-3/TRBV12-4 .
CASSLIPGNYGYTF TGTGCCAGCAGCTTAATTCCGGGGAACTATGGCTACACCTTC TRBJ1-2 . TRBV7-2 .
CASSSKLDRRPRAGELFF TGTGCCAGCAGCTCTAAACTAGACCGGCGCCCAAGGGCCGGGGAGCTGTTTTTT TRBJ2-2 . TRBV7-2 .
CASSLGPPGAPQYTQYF TGTGCCAGCAGCTTAGGACCCCCGGGGGCTCCACAGTATACGCAGTATTTT TRBJ2-3 . TRBV7-8 .
CASSLDLGEPYEQYF TGTGCCAGCAGCTTAGACCTGGGGGAACCCTACGAGCAGTACTTC TRBJ2-7 . TRBV7-6 few
CSVQLSGRAGNEQFF TGCAGCGTTCAACTTAGCGGGAGGGCGGGAAATGAGCAGTTCTTC TRBJ2-1 TRBD2 TRBV29-1 .
CASSFVARLGETQYF TGTGCCAGCAGTTTCGTCGCCCGCCTGGGAGAGACCCAGTACTTC TRBJ2-5 . TRBV12-3/TRBV12-4 few
CASSEAAGIQETQYF TGTGCCAGCAGTGAAGCCGCCGGTATCCAAGAGACCCAGTACTTC TRBJ2-5 . TRBV2 few
CASSLLLAGGPDTQYF TGTGCCAGCAGTTTGCTTCTAGCGGGAGGGCCGGATACGCAGTATTTT TRBJ2-3 TRBD2 TRBV12-3/TRBV12-4 .